Listed below are T cell receptor beta chains from one sample, sequenced in a study of blood T cell repertoires in COVID-19. Assay used: immunoSEQ multiplex PCR; TCRdb lists only in-frame clones, some missing. The table has 34,000 or so clones, roughly 90% seen once; the top ten hold roughly 38%. The sequenced material came from peripheral blood. These receptors all stem from a man between 60 and 75 years old with active or convalescent COVID-19. Each CDR3 is given with its conserved first and last residue. The D gene is left open where the match is weak. Clone size is shown for a subset of rows, as once, few, many or a class of expanded clone.

D gene: -; clone size: -; J gene: TRBJ2-2; V gene: TRBV3-1/TRBV3-2; CDR3 DNA: TGTGCCAGCAGCCCTTGGACGGGGGACACCGGGGAGCTGTTTTTT; CDR3 protein: CASSPWTGDTGELFF
D gene: -; clone size: -; J gene: TRBJ2-2; V gene: TRBV19; CDR3 DNA: TGTGCCAGTAGTGCAGGGGGGCCCGGGACTTCGAGCACCGGGGAGCTGTTTTTT; CDR3 protein: CASSAGGPGTSSTGELFF
D gene: -; clone size: -; J gene: TRBJ2-5; V gene: TRBV10-1; CDR3 DNA: TGCGCCAGCAGTGATCGGGGTCAAGAGACCCAGTACTTC; CDR3 protein: CASSDRGQETQYF
D gene: TRBD2; clone size: -; J gene: TRBJ2-3; V gene: TRBV5-1; CDR3 DNA: TGCGCCAGCAGCCGCGCCGGGACTAGCGGGGGGGCCGCCACAGATACGCAGTATTTT; CDR3 protein: CASSRAGTSGGAATDTQYF
D gene: -; clone size: -; J gene: TRBJ2-1; V gene: TRBV10-1; CDR3 DNA: TGCGCCAGCAGTGAGTCCTTCGGGAGTATCAATGAGCAGTTCTTC; CDR3 protein: CASSESFGSINEQFF
D gene: TRBD1; clone size: -; J gene: TRBJ1-5; V gene: TRBV28; CDR3 DNA: TGTGCCAGCAGTTTCCGGGACAGGACCAATCAGCCCCAGCATTTT; CDR3 protein: CASSFRDRTNQPQHF
D gene: -; clone size: -; J gene: TRBJ1-6; V gene: TRBV6-1; CDR3 DNA: TGTGCCAGCAGTGACCAGAGGGATAATTCACCCCTCCACTTT; CDR3 protein: CASSDQRDNSPLHF
D gene: TRBD2; clone size: -; J gene: TRBJ2-3; V gene: TRBV7-8; CDR3 DNA: TGTGCCAGCAGCTACCGACTAGCGGGAGGGCCAACAGATACGCAGTATTTT; CDR3 protein: CASSYRLAGGPTDTQYF
D gene: TRBD2; clone size: -; J gene: TRBJ2-2; V gene: TRBV13; CDR3 DNA: TGTGCCAGCAGCTTAGCCCCCGGGAGGGGCGACACCGGGGAGCTGTTTTTT; CDR3 protein: CASSLAPGRGDTGELFF
D gene: -; clone size: -; J gene: TRBJ2-7; V gene: TRBV10-3; CDR3 DNA: TGTGCCACCTCAGGGGGGCAATTCTACGAGCAGTACTTC; CDR3 protein: CATSGGQFYEQYF
D gene: -; clone size: -; J gene: TRBJ1-3; V gene: TRBV3-1/TRBV3-2; CDR3 DNA: TGTGCCAGCAGCCAACGAATAGCGGGAAACACCATATATTTT; CDR3 protein: CASSQRIAGNTIYF
D gene: TRBD1; clone size: -; J gene: TRBJ1-3; V gene: TRBV12-5; CDR3 DNA: TGTGCTAGTGGTTCCGACAGGGGGCAGCGAAACACCATATATTTT; CDR3 protein: CASGSDRGQRNTIYF
D gene: TRBD1; clone size: -; J gene: TRBJ1-2; V gene: TRBV2; CDR3 DNA: TGTGCCAGCCGGACAGGGAGGCACTATGGCTACACCTTC; CDR3 protein: CASRTGRHYGYTF
D gene: -; clone size: -; J gene: TRBJ2-5; V gene: TRBV19; CDR3 DNA: TGTGCCACCAGTAGGGGGACGCAAGAGACCCAGTACTTC; CDR3 protein: CATSRGTQETQYF
D gene: TRBD1; clone size: -; J gene: TRBJ2-3; V gene: TRBV5-4; CDR3 DNA: TGTGCCAGCAGCCGGACAGGGGAAACGCAGTATTTT; CDR3 protein: CASSRTGETQYF
D gene: -; clone size: -; J gene: TRBJ2-7; V gene: TRBV28; CDR3 DNA: TGTGCCAGCAGTTTAACGACAGGCTACCCCTGGGAGCAGTACTTC; CDR3 protein: CASSLTTGYPWEQYF
D gene: TRBD1; clone size: once; J gene: TRBJ2-3; V gene: TRBV19; CDR3 DNA: TGTGCCAGTCTGCCCCGGGACAGGGCAACAGATACGCAGTATTTT; CDR3 protein: CASLPRDRATDTQYF